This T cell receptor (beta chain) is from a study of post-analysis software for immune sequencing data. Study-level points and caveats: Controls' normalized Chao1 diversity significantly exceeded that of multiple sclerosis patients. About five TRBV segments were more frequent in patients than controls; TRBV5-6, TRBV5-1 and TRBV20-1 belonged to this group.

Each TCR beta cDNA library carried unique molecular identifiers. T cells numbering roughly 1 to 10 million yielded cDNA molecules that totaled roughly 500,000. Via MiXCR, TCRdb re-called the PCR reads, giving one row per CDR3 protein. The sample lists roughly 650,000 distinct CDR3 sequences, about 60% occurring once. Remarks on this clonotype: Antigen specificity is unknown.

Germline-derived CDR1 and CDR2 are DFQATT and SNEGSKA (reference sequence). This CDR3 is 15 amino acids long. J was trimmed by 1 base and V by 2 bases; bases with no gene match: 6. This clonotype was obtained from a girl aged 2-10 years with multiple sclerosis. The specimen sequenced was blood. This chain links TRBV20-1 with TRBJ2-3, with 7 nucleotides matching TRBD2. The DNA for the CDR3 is TGCAGTGCTAGAATCCGGGGGGACCGCACAGATACGCAGTATTTT. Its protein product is CSARIRGDRTDTQYF.